This T cell receptor (beta chain) emerged from a study of T cell repertoires in cytomegalovirus infection. Study details: Indicated by public TCR beta signatures were CMV infection and matching HLA type.

General study findings and limits: Dominating the ex vivo response were TCR beta clonotypes that were CMV-specific and HLA-C-restricted.

TCRdb re-analysed the reads in MiXCR, keeping a single row per CDR3 protein. The sample consists of fewer than 700,000 distinct CDR3 sequences, 20% to 25% of them appearing once. The ends lost 2 bases at V and 3 bases at J; junction bases unmatched: 10. The CDR3 length is 17 residues. Germline CDR1 reads LGHDT; CDR2 reads YNNKEL (reference sequence). The sample holds one count of this clonotype. The antigen remains undetermined. This clonotype was obtained from a human donor in good health (CMV status not recorded). Some clones in this sample may be carry-over from other donors' samples. The chain couples TRBV3-1 to TRBJ2-1; 7 bases align to TRBD2. Material: CD8+ T cells from PBMCs. The CDR3 is CASSQKWASGYYNEQFF. The CDR3 DNA sequence: TGTGCCAGCAGCCAAAAATGGGCTAGCGGTTACTACAATGAGCAGTTCTTC.